These 22 T cell receptor beta chains were sequenced from one sample in a study of cytomegalovirus exposure and HLA in healthy donors. Vbeta (60) and Jbeta (13) primers were used in the PCR. Produced via immunoSEQ multiplex PCR; TCRdb's table is partial and in-frame only. This table has 180,000 or so clones, around 70% appearing once. Sequencing was carried out using PBMCs. These receptors came from a male donor in good health and CMV-seronegative.

This clone appeared a few times. The V and J genes are TRBV6-6 and TRBJ2-1; tentatively, D is TRBD1 (5 bases). Trimming removed 6 bases from V and 3 bases from J, with 9 bases in between. This CDR3 region has 13 residues. Germline loops: CDR1 MNHNY, CDR2 SVGAGI (reference sequence). CDR3 region: CASRATDYNEQFF. CDR3 bases: TGTGCCAGCAGAGCGACAGACTACAATGAGCAGTTCTTC.

The genes are TRBV28 and TRBJ1-2, with 8 bases matching TRBD1. Looked up from germline, CDR1 is MDHEN and CDR2 is SYDVKM. Germline trimming cut 3 bases from V and 3 bases from J; bases unmatched to any gene: 12. This CDR3 has 17 residues. The CDR3 coding sequence is TGTGCCAGCAGTTTTGGCAGCGCCTTGGACAGGGACTATGGCTACACCTTC. This gives the protein CASSFGSALDRDYGYTF.

The gene calls are TRBV19 and TRBJ2-3, with a possible D match to TRBD2 (5 bases). Germline CDR1 reads LNHDA; CDR2 reads SQIVND (reference sequence). V lost 4 bases to trimming and J lost 3 bases, with 20 bases between them. The CDR3 covers 17 residues. Written as DNA, the CDR3 is TGTGCCAGTAGTAATGGGTTCAGGACTGTGGGGACAGATACGCAGTATTTT. This translates into CASSNGFRTVGTDTQYF.

This chain connects TRBV27 to TRBJ2-5; a possible D gene is TRBD1 (6 bases). The V and J ends lost 7 bases and 5 bases respectively, with 17 bases between them. The V gene's germline CDR1 is MNHEY and CDR2 SMNVEV (reference sequence). The CDR3 is 14 amino acids. Written as DNA, the CDR3 is TGTGCCAGCACGCCCACAGGGATGTCGGAGACCCAGTACTTC. As protein: CASTPTGMSETQYF.

The rearrangement uses TRBV28 and TRBJ2-2; D uncertain. V lost 4 bases, J lost 6 bases, and 12 bases lay in between. Germline-derived CDR1 and CDR2 are MDHEN and SYDVKM. This CDR3 has 14 residues. CDR3 loop: CASSSTLIAGELFF. The CDR3, as DNA: TGTGCCAGCAGTTCAACTTTGATCGCCGGGGAGCTGTTTTTT.

This clone occurred a few times. In DNA, the CDR3 is TGTGCCAGTAGGACGGACAGGGGCTATGGCTACACCTTC. This codes for CASRTDRGYGYTF. The chain combines TRBV19 with TRBJ1-2, with 9 bases that match TRBD1. The V gene end was trimmed by 6 bases and the J gene end by 4 bases; junction bases not matched to a gene: 3. Germline CDR1 and CDR2: LNHDA and SQIVND (reference sequence). The CDR3 totals 13 residues.

This clone was counted between two and nine times. This chain joins TRBV21-1 and TRBJ1-2; TRBD1, the table's D call, was not compared with the DNA. TRBV21-1 is flagged as a pseudogene. The CDR3 totals 16 residues. The DNA for the CDR3 is TGTGCCAGCAGCAAAGGGGACAGCACGATCGGCTATGGCTACACCTTC. Its protein is CASSKGDSTIGYGYTF.

The chain uses TRBV4-2 and TRBJ2-3, with 7 bases lining up with TRBD1. Trimming took 2 bases from V and 4 from J; bases not matched to a gene: 3. Germline V gene sequence: CDR1 LGHNA, CDR2 YNFKEQ. CDR3 length: 14 amino acids. The CDR3 DNA reads TGTGCCAGCAGCCAACGCCAGGGGGCAGATACGCAGTATTTT. It yields the protein CASSQRQGADTQYF.

The chain joins TRBV19 to TRBJ1-1; 8 bases align to TRBD1. Germline CDR1 reads LNHDA; CDR2 reads SQIVND (reference sequence). V lost 5 bases, J lost 5 bases, and 7 bases stayed unmatched. The CDR3 totals 14 residues. The CDR3 loop is CASSYGQGRTEAFF. In DNA form, the CDR3 reads TGTGCCAGTAGTTATGGACAGGGAAGGACTGAAGCTTTCTTT.

The chain recombines TRBV28 with TRBJ2-7, with 8 positions matching TRBD2. This CDR3 comprises 15 residues. Trimming removed 2 bases from V and 5 bases from J; junction bases left unmatched: 8. Germline values: CDR1 MDHEN, CDR2 SYDVKM. The CDR3 coding sequence is TGTGCCAGCAGTTTAGTTATTAGCGGGACCCACGAGCAGTACTTC. Translation gives CASSLVISGTHEQYF. Full variable domain (missing parts from reference TRBV28 and TRBJ2-7): DVKVTQSSRYLVKRTGEKVFLECVQDMDHENMFWYRQDPGLGLRLIYFSYDVKMKEKGDIPEGYSVSREKKERFSLILESASTNQTSMYLCASSLVISGTHEQYFGPGTRLTVT.

The chain links TRBV7-9 to TRBJ1-3, with D unclear. V was trimmed by 0 bases and J by 0 bases, leaving 12 bases between them. The germline gives CDR1 SEHNR, CDR2 FQNEAQ (reference sequence). The CDR3 is 17 residues long. The CDR3 here is CASSLAPRGVSGNTIYF. The CDR3 DNA follows: TGTGCCAGCAGCTTAGCGCCCCGCGGGGTCTCTGGAAACACCATATATTTT.

The table lists this clone with a count of one. This chain joins TRBV7-9 and TRBJ1-3; D is uncertain. Germline CDR1 SEHNR, CDR2 FQNEAQ (reference sequence). CDR3 length equals 14 residues. V dropped 5 bases and J dropped 0 bases, with 8 bases sitting between them. The CDR3, as DNA: TGTGCCAGCAGCCTCCCTAGCTCTGGAAACACCATATATTTT. Translation: CASSLPSSGNTIYF.

Regarding this clone: At the DNA level, this CDR3 is encoded by other sequences in the same sample as well. CDR3 region: CASTGSNQPQHF. The CDR3 nucleotides read TGTGCCAGCACAGGTAGCAATCAGCCCCAGCATTTT. The chain couples TRBV6-6 to TRBJ1-5; D not resolved. CDR3 length: 12 amino acids. V was clipped by 7 bases and J by 0 bases, with 4 bases between them. CDR1 and CDR2 from the germline V gene are MNHNY and SVGAGI (reference sequence).

To note about this clone: The same CDR3 is also encoded by other DNA sequences in this sample. V usage is TRBV4-2 and J usage is TRBJ1-5, with a weak D call TRBD1 (5 bases). Per the germline V gene, CDR1 is LGHNA and CDR2 is YNFKEQ. V lost 0 bases to trimming and J lost 4 bases, with 10 bases between them. The CDR3 extends over 15 amino acids. CDR3 coding DNA: TGTGCCAGCAGCCAAGAAGGGGCAGAAAATCAGCCCCAGCATTTT. It encodes CASSQEGAENQPQHF.

The chain links TRBV7-2 to TRBJ2-5, with TRBD2 as a possible D gene (5 bases). The CDR3 length is 15 residues. Trimming took 3 bases from V and 4 from J, leaving 15 bases between them. Per germline, CDR1 SGHTA and CDR2 FQGNSA. The CDR3 reads CASSFGNTRRETQYF. CDR3 in DNA: TGTGCCAGCAGCTTCGGGAATACCAGGAGAGAGACCCAGTACTTC. The full variable domain, rest sourced from reference TRBV7-2 and TRBJ2-5, is GAGVSQSPSNKVTEKGKDVELRCDPISGHTALYWYRQSLGQGLEFLIYFQGNSAPDKSGLPSDRFSAERTGGSVSTLTIQRTQQEDSAVYLCASSFGNTRRETQYFGPGTRLLVL.

This clone was observed a single time. V is TRBV5-5 and J is TRBJ1-6; 7 bases map to TRBD1. CDR3 length equals 12 residues. V shed 2 bases, J shed 16 bases, and the junction held 6 bases outside the gene matches. The germline CDR1 and CDR2 sequences are SGHKS and YYEKEE (reference sequence). The CDR3 here is CASSFRDRHLHF. The CDR3, as DNA: TGTGCCAGCAGCTTCCGGGACAGACATCTCCACTTT.

The genes are TRBV18 and TRBJ2-7; TRBD1 matches 8 bases. From germline, CDR1 is KGHSH and CDR2 LQKENI. J lost 3 bases, V lost 2 bases, and 9 bases had no gene match. The CDR3 is 16 residues long. CDR3 sequence reads: CASSPSTGVTFYEQYF. The CDR3 nucleotides read TGTGCCAGCTCACCATCGACAGGGGTAACGTTCTACGAGCAGTACTTC.

This chain joins TRBV5-4 and TRBJ2-1; TRBD1 agrees at 8 bases. Germline CDR1 reads SGHNT; CDR2 reads YYREEE (reference sequence). V gave up 3 bases and J gave up 7 bases; unmatched junction bases: 3. The CDR3 length is 13 residues. The CDR3 is CASSSTGGNEQFF. The CDR3 nucleotides read TGTGCCAGCAGCTCCACAGGGGGGAATGAGCAGTTCTTC.

This clone was detected only a few times. The gene calls are TRBV4-3 and TRBJ2-3, with 9 bases that match TRBD2. Germline CDR1 is LGHNA and CDR2 is YSLEER. This CDR3 is built from 15 residues. V trimming: 3 bases; J trimming: 0 bases; junction bases outside the gene matches: 1. DNA of the CDR3: TGCGCCAGCAGCCATAGCGGGAGAAGCACAGATACGCAGTATTTT. Amino acid sequence: CASSHSGRSTDTQYF.

This clone was observed a handful of times. This chain's CDR3 is CASSATTGSNQPQHF. Here the CDR3 DNA reads TGTGCCAGCAGTGCGACGACAGGGAGCAATCAGCCCCAGCATTTT. The chain is built from TRBV6-1 and TRBJ1-5, with TRBD1 identical over 7 bases. From germline, CDR1 is MNHNS and CDR2 SASEGT. Unmatched junction bases numbered 4, after V lost 4 bases and J lost 1 base. The CDR3 totals 15 residues.

V is TRBV7-9 and J is TRBJ1-1; 7 bases line up with TRBD1. Germline lookup yields CDR1 SEHNR and CDR2 FQNEAQ (reference sequence). The CDR3 sequence is 15 residues long. After removal of 5 bases from V and 5 bases from J, the junction contained 11 bases not matched to a gene. CDR3 region: CASSLNTGAVTEAFF. The CDR3 coding sequence is TGTGCCAGCAGCCTAAATACAGGGGCAGTAACTGAAGCTTTCTTT.

This clone was counted only a few times. The rearrangement uses TRBV28 and TRBJ2-1; a weak D match, TRBD1 (6 bases). The ends were cut back, 5 bases at V and 7 bases at J, with 9 bases in the middle. This CDR3 contains 12 residues. The germline V gene encodes CDR1 MDHEN and CDR2 SYDVKM. CDR3 loop: CASSSRGNEQFF. CDR3 sequence (DNA): TGTGCCAGCAGTAGTAGGGGGAATGAGCAGTTCTTC.